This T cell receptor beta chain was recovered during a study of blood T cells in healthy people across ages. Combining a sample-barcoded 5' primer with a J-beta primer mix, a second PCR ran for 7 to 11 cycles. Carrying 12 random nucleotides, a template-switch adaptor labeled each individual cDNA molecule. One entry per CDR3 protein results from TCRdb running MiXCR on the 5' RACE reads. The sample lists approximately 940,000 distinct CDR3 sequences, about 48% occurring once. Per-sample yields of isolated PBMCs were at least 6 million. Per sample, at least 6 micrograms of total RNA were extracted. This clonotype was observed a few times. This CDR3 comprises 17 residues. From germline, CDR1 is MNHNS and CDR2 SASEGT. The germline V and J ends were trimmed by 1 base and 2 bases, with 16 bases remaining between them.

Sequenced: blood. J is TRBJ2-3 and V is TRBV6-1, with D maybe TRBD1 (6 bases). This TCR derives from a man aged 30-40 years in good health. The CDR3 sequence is CASSEVRRQDYTDTQYF. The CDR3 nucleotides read TGTGCCAGCAGTGAAGTGAGGCGACAGGATTACACAGATACGCAGTATTTT.